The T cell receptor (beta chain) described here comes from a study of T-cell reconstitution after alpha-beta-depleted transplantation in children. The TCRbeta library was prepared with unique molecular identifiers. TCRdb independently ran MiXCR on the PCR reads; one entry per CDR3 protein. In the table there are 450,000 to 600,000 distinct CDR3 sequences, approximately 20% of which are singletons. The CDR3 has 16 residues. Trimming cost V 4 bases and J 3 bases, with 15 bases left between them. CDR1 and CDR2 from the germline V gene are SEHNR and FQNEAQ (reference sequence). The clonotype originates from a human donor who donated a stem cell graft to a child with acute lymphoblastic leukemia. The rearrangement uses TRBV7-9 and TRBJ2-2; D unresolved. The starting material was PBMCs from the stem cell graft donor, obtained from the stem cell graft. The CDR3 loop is CASSWADLGHTGELFF. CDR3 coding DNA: TGTGCCAGCAGCTGGGCGGACCTAGGGCACACCGGGGAGCTGTTTTTT. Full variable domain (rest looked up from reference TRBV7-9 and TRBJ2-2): DTGVSQNPRHKITKRGQNVTFRCDPISEHNRLYWYRQTLGQGPEFLTYFQNEAQLEKSRLLSDRFSAERPKGSFSTLEIQRTEQGDSAMYLCASSWADLGHTGELFFGEGSRLTVL.